In its sample, the clone carrying this T cell receptor (beta chain) was seen a few times. The CDR3 contains 14 residues. Germline values: CDR1 KGHDR, CDR2 SFDVKD. Trimming took 9 bases from V and 3 from J, leaving 13 bases between them. TCRbeta library construction was performed incorporating unique molecular identifiers. Via MiXCR, TCRdb re-called the PCR reads, giving one row per CDR3 protein. Here the sample spans roughly 590,000 distinct CDR3 sequences, 15% to 20% being singletons. The sample is drawn from a study of T-cell reconstitution after alpha-beta-depleted transplantation in children. The sample consisted of PBMCs from the stem cell graft donor, taken from the stem cell graft. The origin of this receptor is a human donor who donated a stem cell graft to a child with acute myeloid leukemia. This chain connects TRBV24-1 to TRBJ2-2, with D perhaps assigned TRBD1 or TRBD2 (5 bases each). The CDR3: CATQGRGYTGELFF. The CDR3 bases are TGTGCCACCCAGGGACGGGGCTACACCGGGGAGCTGTTTTTT.